Shown below are 29 T cell receptor beta chains from a single sample sequenced in a study of CD8 T cells in Susac syndrome. RNA totalling about 0.5 to 1 ug underwent reverse transcription with random hexamers. From the immunoSEQ multiplex PCR reads, TCRdb called clonotypes with MiXCR, one entry per CDR3 protein. The table includes some 190,000 distinct CDR3 sequences, 80% to 95% detected once. Sequencing used CD4+ T cells from PBMCs. The receptors come from a human donor in good health.

The V call is TRBV24-1, the J call TRBJ2-3; D remains unclear. The CDR3 spans 12 residues. Per germline, CDR1 KGHDR and CDR2 SFDVKD. V was cut by 3 bases and J by 3 bases, with 3 bases left in between. CDR3 sequence (DNA): TGTGCCACCAGTGATAGGACAGATACGCAGTATTTT. Translation gives CATSDRTDTQYF.

The rearrangement links TRBV12-3 or TRBV12-4 to TRBJ2-5; tentative D call: TRBD2 (5 bases). Trimming stripped 3 bases from V and 4 bases from J, with 9 bases between. This CDR3 is 13 amino acids long. The CDR3 DNA reads TGTGCCAGCAGTTTTCGGGAATCAGAGACCCAGTACTTC. Its protein is CASSFRESETQYF.

The V call is TRBV2, the J call TRBJ2-2, with D possibly being TRBD2 (7 bases). V lost 8 bases and J 3 bases, leaving 13 bases between the germline ends. This CDR3 is 14 amino acids long. The germline gives CDR1 SNHLY, CDR2 FYNNEI. CDR3 nucleotides: TGTGCCAGCCAGGGGCTAGCGGACACCGGGGAGCTGTTTTTT. Its translation: CASQGLADTGELFF.

The chain recombines TRBV23-1 with TRBJ2-1; 8 bases agree with TRBD2. TRBV23-1 is known as an ORF, though its function is uncertain. This CDR3 spans 16 amino acids. V dropped 3 bases and J dropped 0; count of bases not matched to a gene: 4. The CDR3 spells CASSHPGRDSYNEQFF. CDR3 nucleotides: TGCGCCAGCAGTCATCCCGGGAGGGACTCCTACAATGAGCAGTTCTTC.

The chain recombines TRBV19 with TRBJ1-2; D uncertain. The germline V and J ends were trimmed by 3 bases and 2 bases, with 10 bases remaining between them. This CDR3 comprises 14 residues. Per germline, CDR1 LNHDA and CDR2 SQIVND (reference sequence). The CDR3 DNA reads as TGTGCCAGTAGTATTCGGAGGGAAAACTATGGCTACACCTTC. Its translation is CASSIRRENYGYTF.

This chain connects TRBV14 to TRBJ1-1; D perhaps matches TRBD1 (6 bases). There are 15 residues in the CDR3. Germline V gene sequence: CDR1 SGHDN, CDR2 FVKESK. V shed 5 bases and J shed 1 base, with 14 bases lying between them. CDR3 in amino acids: CASSTNRGQNTEAFF. CDR3 nucleotide sequence: TGTGCCAGCAGCACTAATCGGGGGCAGAACACTGAAGCTTTCTTT.

A few counts support this clonotype. The genes are TRBV6-5 and TRBJ1-5; 7 positions match TRBD1. The J segment lost 1 base and the V segment lost 4 bases, leaving 1 base of the junction unmatched. The CDR3 length is 14 residues. The germline gives CDR1 MNHEY, CDR2 SVGAGI. The CDR3 coding sequence is TGTGCCAGCAGTTCGGACAGGAGCAATCAGCCCCAGCATTTT. Amino acids: CASSSDRSNQPQHF.

The chain uses TRBV6-4 and TRBJ2-1; D perhaps matches TRBD2 (5 bases). From germline, CDR1 is MRHNA and CDR2 SNTAGT. This CDR3 spans 14 amino acids. Deletions cut 3 bases from V and 4 bases from J, with 10 bases between. CDR3 amino acids: CASSEGGPYNEQFF. CDR3 in DNA: TGTGCCAGCAGTGAAGGAGGCCCGTACAATGAGCAGTTCTTC.

In its sample, this clonotype was seen once. Germline and junction disagree at one end, which may indicate a read error. V gene TRBV7-7 combines with J gene TRBJ2-2; D call uncertain. CDR1 SSHAT and CDR2 FNYEAQ come from the germline V gene (reference sequence). The CDR3 loop spans 14 amino acids. This chain's CDR3 is CASSSTAYTGELFF. The CDR3 nucleotides are TGTGCTAGCAGTTCTACAGCATACACCGGGGAGCTGTTTTTT.

The V and J genes are TRBV5-6 and TRBJ2-7; tentative D call: TRBD2 (5 bases). In germline, CDR1 is SGHDT, CDR2 YYEEEE. V lost 3 bases and J lost 4, with 8 bases in between. The length of the CDR3 is 12 residues. DNA for the CDR3: TGTGCCAGCAGCTCCGGGATTTACGAGCAGTACGTC. Encoded protein: CASSSGIYEQYV.

This clonotype has more than one count but fewer than ten. The chain has TRBV7-2 and TRBJ2-6, with no clear D. This CDR3 spans 16 amino acids. V was pared by 3 bases and J by 0 bases, with 9 bases between. The germline V gene encodes CDR1 SGHTA and CDR2 FQGNSA. CDR3 residues: CASSFLGISGANVLTF. The CDR3 DNA reads TGTGCCAGCAGCTTTTTGGGAATCTCTGGGGCCAACGTCCTGACTTTC.

The chain is built from TRBV7-6 and TRBJ2-3, with D possibly being TRBD1 (6 bases). Trimming stripped 3 bases from V and 2 bases from J, with 9 bases between. This CDR3 is 14 amino acids long. Germline-derived CDR1 and CDR2 are SGHVS and FNYEAQ. CDR3 residues: CASSFGTTTDTQYF. CDR3 nucleotide sequence: TGTGCCAGCAGCTTCGGGACAACCACAGATACGCAGTATTTT.

This chain uses TRBV29-1 with TRBJ1-5; 7 bases agree with TRBD1. Germline-derived CDR1 and CDR2 are SQVTM and ANQGSEA. Germline trimming cut 7 bases from V and 6 bases from J; bases unmatched to any gene: 9. The CDR3 is made up of 13 amino acids. The CDR3 protein is CSARQGGGQPQHF. The CDR3 nucleotides read TGCAGCGCCAGACAGGGAGGGGGTCAGCCCCAGCATTTT.

This clonotype appeared a single time. The rearrangement links TRBV18 to TRBJ1-5; D not certain. The CDR3 has 16 amino acids. V was clipped by 3 bases and J by 6 bases, with 18 bases between them. Germline CDR1 reads KGHSH; CDR2 reads LQKENI. CDR3 protein: CASSPRTGVAGQPQHF. For the CDR3, the DNA is TGTGCCAGCTCACCTCGGACGGGAGTAGCGGGTCAGCCCCAGCATTTT.

The rearrangement links TRBV10-3 to TRBJ2-1, with D perhaps matching TRBD1 (6 bases). The CDR3 has 11 residues. Germline CDR1 and CDR2: ENHRY and SYGVKD. The V end lost 8 bases, the J end lost 7 bases, and 9 bases lay between the germline ends. CDR3 loop: CAIGQGNEQFF. CDR3 nucleotides: TGTGCCATCGGTCAGGGGAATGAGCAGTTCTTC.

This clonotype turned up a few times. The chain uses TRBV7-2 and TRBJ2-1; 7 bases agree with TRBD1. The length of the CDR3 is 15 residues. Germline V gene data show CDR1 as SGHTA and CDR2 as FQGNSA. J was trimmed by 5 bases and V by 4 bases; bases with no gene match: 8. The CDR3 coding sequence is TGTGCCAGCAGCTCGACAGGGATGGGAAACAATGAGCAGTTCTTC. Amino acids: CASSSTGMGNNEQFF.

This chain connects TRBV29-1 to TRBJ2-7; no clear D gene. Trimming pared 1 base from V and 7 bases from J, leaving 8 bases between. Germline V gene lookup returns CDR1 SQVTM and CDR2 ANQGSEA. This CDR3 comprises 11 residues. The CDR3 spells CSVEGRSEQYF. The CDR3, as DNA: TGCAGCGTTGAAGGCAGGTCAGAGCAGTACTTC.

The table lists this clonotype with a count of one. This chain connects TRBV6-1 to TRBJ2-5; TRBD1 aligns across 8 bases. The V segment lost 5 bases and the J segment 2 bases; nucleotides outside the gene matches: 10. CDR1 is MNHNS, CDR2 SASEGT, per germline. This CDR3 has 16 amino acids. CDR3 sequence: CASSQGARGFQETQYF. CDR3 sequence (DNA): TGTGCCAGCAGTCAGGGGGCCCGAGGCTTTCAAGAGACCCAGTACTTC.

In this sample, this clonotype turned up once. CDR3 protein: CASSIRGQGAHDSPLHF. Here the CDR3 DNA reads TGTGCCAGCAGCATCCGCGGGCAGGGGGCGCATGATTCACCCCTCCACTTT. The genes are TRBV9 and TRBJ1-6; 8 bases fit TRBD1. The length of the CDR3 is 17 residues. V gave up 4 bases and J gave up 8 bases; unmatched junction bases: 14. In germline, CDR1 is SGDLS, CDR2 YYNGEE.

The rearrangement uses TRBV20-1 and TRBJ2-1; no clear D gene. Trimming pared 3 bases from V and 8 bases from J, leaving 23 bases between. The CDR3 runs 16 residues. Looked up from germline, CDR1 is DFQATT and CDR2 is SNEGSKA (reference sequence). CDR3 region: CSASSYRALRGDEQFF. For the CDR3, the DNA is TGCAGTGCTAGTTCCTACCGGGCCCTACGTGGTGATGAGCAGTTCTTC.

This rearrangement joins TRBV6-6 to TRBJ1-1; 9 bases match TRBD1. Per the germline V gene, CDR1 is MNHNY and CDR2 is SVGAGI (reference sequence). Trimming removed 6 bases from V and 5 bases from J; junction bases left unmatched: 7. The CDR3 sequence is 14 residues long. The CDR3 protein is CASRRDRAATEAFF. The DNA of the CDR3 is TGTGCCAGCAGGCGGGACAGGGCCGCGACTGAAGCTTTCTTT.

The chain links TRBV29-1 to TRBJ2-3; 11 bases line up with TRBD1. Germline CDR1 SQVTM, CDR2 ANQGSEA. This CDR3 region has 12 residues. V was pared by 7 bases and J by 4 bases, with 1 base of the junction left unmatched. For the CDR3, the DNA is TGCAGCGGGACAGGGGGCGCAGATACGCAGTATTTT. Its protein is CSGTGGADTQYF.

The V and J genes are TRBV28 and TRBJ1-4; D gene ambiguous. In germline, CDR1 is MDHEN, CDR2 SYDVKM. This CDR3 contains 16 residues. Trimming pared 5 bases from V and 0 bases from J, leaving 13 bases between. CDR3 bases: TGTGCCAGCAGTCCTCCCATGGCACCAACTAATGAAAAACTGTTTTTT. Translation gives CASSPPMAPTNEKLFF.

This clonotype was found once. The CDR3 DNA follows: TGTGCCAGCACCCCCGGGACTTCACGCAATCAGCCCCAGCATTTT. This sequence encodes CASTPGTSRNQPQHF. The V gene is TRBV7-2, the J gene TRBJ1-5, with a possible D match to TRBD1 (5 bases). CDR3 length equals 15 residues. Germline CDR1 reads SGHTA; CDR2 reads FQGNSA. V shed 7 bases and J shed 2 bases, with 15 bases lying between them.

The chain carries TRBV5-1 and TRBJ2-3, with 8 bases aligning to TRBD1. CDR3 length: 19 amino acids. With 0 bases clipped from V and 3 bases from J, the junction kept 15 bases outside the gene matches. Germline V lookup: CDR1 SGHRS, CDR2 YFSETQ. The CDR3 DNA is TGCGCCAGCAGCTTGGGCCGAGGCAGGGGGCTTTTGGGAACAGATACGCAGTATTTT. This codes for CASSLGRGRGLLGTDTQYF.

This sequence joins TRBV14 and TRBJ2-3, with 8 bases aligning to TRBD1. Looked up from germline, CDR1 is SGHDN and CDR2 is FVKESK. V lost 7 bases, J lost 6 bases, and 15 bases stayed unmatched. The CDR3 sequence is 16 residues long. The CDR3 nucleotides are TGTGCCAGCACCGCGGGTTATCACAGGGGGACGGATACGCAGTATTTT. This codes for CASTAGYHRGTDTQYF.

The CDR3: CASSLMSGGREAFF. In DNA, the CDR3 is TGTGCCAGCAGTTTGATGTCAGGGGGACGTGAAGCTTTCTTT. The rearrangement uses TRBV28 and TRBJ1-1; 7 bases are a match to TRBD1. Germline loops: CDR1 MDHEN, CDR2 SYDVKM. The J segment lost 7 bases and the V segment lost 3 bases, leaving 8 bases of the junction unmatched. CDR3 length: 14 residues.

The chain combines TRBV5-6 with TRBJ2-5, with D perhaps TRBD2 (5 bases). This CDR3 comprises 13 residues. Germline V gene sequence: CDR1 SGHDT, CDR2 YYEEEE. V lost 2 bases to trimming and J lost 5 bases, with 10 bases between them. CDR3 protein: CASSFGVVETQYF. The DNA for the CDR3 is TGTGCCAGCAGCTTCGGGGTAGTGGAGACCCAGTACTTC.

V gene TRBV7-6 combines with J gene TRBJ2-7; D uncertain. With 4 bases removed from V and 6 bases from J, the gap between germline ends came to 10 bases. The CDR3 sequence is 12 residues long. The germline V gene encodes CDR1 SGHVS and CDR2 FNYEAQ. Here the CDR3 DNA reads TGTGCCAGCAGCTCTACGGGTGGCGAGCAGTACGTC. Its protein is CASSSTGGEQYV.